Each of the 27 T cell receptor beta chains below was sequenced from the same sample in a study of T cell responses to AZD1222 COVID-19 vaccine. The table came from immunoSEQ multiplex PCR; TCRdb's copy has only in-frame clones and leaves some out. The sample carries more than 95,000 clones, less than 90% recorded once. Specimen: peripheral blood, collected on day 0 of AZD1222 vaccination. The receptors originated from an adult in good health.

The chain couples TRBV2 to TRBJ1-5; D unresolved. There are 14 residues in the CDR3. Trimming took off 2 bases at V and 0 bases at J, with 5 bases between the two ends. Germline assignment: CDR1 SNHLY and CDR2 FYNNEI. The CDR3 DNA follows: TGTGCCAGCAGTGAAACTAATAGCAATCAGCCCCAGCATTTT. Its translation: CASSETNSNQPQHF.

J is TRBJ2-1 and V is TRBV19; 7 nucleotides match TRBD2. Trimming took 4 bases from V and 8 from J; bases not matched to a gene: 8. From germline, CDR1 is LNHDA and CDR2 SQIVND (reference sequence). The CDR3 contains 14 residues. The CDR3 loop is CASSTPGRGDEQFF. The CDR3 coding sequence is TGTGCCAGTAGTACGCCGGGACGGGGGGATGAGCAGTTCTTC.

V gene TRBV19 combines with J gene TRBJ2-7; a weak D match, TRBD1 (6 bases). Germline CDR1 reads LNHDA; CDR2 reads SQIVND (reference sequence). The CDR3 is 14 amino acids. The ends were cut back, 5 bases at V and 8 bases at J, with 19 bases in the middle. The CDR3 nucleotides are TGTGCCAGTAGTTTCCAGGGACACGATCAGCAGCAGTACTTC. Translating it yields CASSFQGHDQQQYF.

V is TRBV24-1 and J is TRBJ1-1, with unresolved D. There are 12 residues in the CDR3. Per the germline V gene, CDR1 is KGHDR and CDR2 is SFDVKD. Trimming pared 4 bases from V and 1 base from J, leaving 3 bases between. The CDR3 here is CATSDANTEAFF. Written as DNA, the CDR3 is TGTGCCACCAGTGACGCGAACACTGAAGCTTTCTTT.

This sequence joins TRBV9 and TRBJ2-1, with 8 bases fitting TRBD2. Germline loops: CDR1 SGDLS, CDR2 YYNGEE. V lost 6 bases and J lost 7; bases outside the gene matches: 6. The CDR3 runs to 13 residues. This CDR3 is CASTLAGKNEQFF. The CDR3 DNA reads as TGTGCCAGCACCTTAGCGGGGAAGAATGAGCAGTTCTTC.

This clone was counted a few times. This clone may be a read error of a much larger clone one base away. Additional DNA sequences in this sample encode the identical CDR3. The chain employs TRBV5-6 and TRBJ2-7; D is ambiguous. The V end lost 0 bases, the J end lost 4 bases, and 2 bases lay between the germline ends. This CDR3 comprises 11 residues. Looked up from germline, CDR1 is SGHDT and CDR2 is YYEEEE. CDR3 sequence: CASSLGYEQYF. CDR3 sequence (DNA): TGTGCCAGCAGCTTGGGGTACGAGCAGTACTTC.

The chain combines TRBV6-5 with TRBJ1-5; D is undetermined. Germline-derived CDR1 and CDR2 are MNHEY and SVGAGI. Trimming shortened V by 5 bases and J by 7 bases, and 12 bases separated the two germline ends. This CDR3 is built from 13 residues. Written as DNA, the CDR3 is TGTGCCAGCAGTACCCAGCGGGGACAGCCCCAGCATTTT. Translated: CASSTQRGQPQHF.

This chain uses TRBV10-3 with TRBJ2-2; TRBD1 agrees at 8 bases. Losses at the gene ends were 7 bases for V and 1 base for J; bases not matched to a gene: 17. The CDR3 contains 19 residues. CDR1 is ENHRY, CDR2 SYGVKD, per germline. The CDR3 DNA sequence: TGTGCCATCACGCCCCAGGGGGCGCGTTCGGTAGAGAACACCGGGGAGCTGTTTTTT. It specifies CAITPQGARSVENTGELFF.

J is TRBJ1-2 and V is TRBV3-1 (or the pseudogene TRBV3-2); 7 nucleotides line up with TRBD1. Germline loops: CDR1 LGHDT, CDR2 YNNKEL (reference sequence). This CDR3 region has 14 residues. Germline trimming cut 4 bases from V and 0 bases from J; bases unmatched to any gene: 2. The CDR3 DNA follows: TGTGCCAGCAGCCCCGGGACAGCTAACTATGGCTACACCTTC. This codes for CASSPGTANYGYTF.

The V and J genes are TRBV7-2 and TRBJ1-1; unclear D gene. Germline CDR1 reads SGHTA; CDR2 reads FQGNSA. V lost 1 base, J lost 5 bases, and 14 bases lay in between. This CDR3 is 15 amino acids long. CDR3 loop: CASSLVGSRGTEAFF. CDR3 in DNA: TGTGCCAGCAGCTTAGTTGGTTCTCGTGGTACTGAAGCTTTCTTT.

The CDR3 DNA is TGTGCCAGCAGTTTCCTCAACCCAGGGATTACGAGAGGGTTCTTTGGCTACACCTTC. Translation: CASSFLNPGITRGFFGYTF. This chain connects TRBV27 to TRBJ1-2; possibly TRBD1 for D (5 bases). Germline assignment: CDR1 MNHEY and CDR2 SMNVEV (reference sequence). The CDR3 covers 19 residues. Deletions cut 3 bases from V and 7 bases from J, with 30 bases between.

In DNA form, the CDR3 reads TGTGCCATCAGTGGGGACGGTGGTGGGGGGCAGTACTTC. It encodes CAISGDGGGGQYF. The chain links TRBV10-3 to TRBJ2-7; either TRBD1 or TRBD2 may fit D (5 bases each). The CDR3 sequence is 13 residues long. Trimming shortened V by 4 bases and J by 9 bases, and 16 bases separated the two germline ends. The V gene's germline CDR1 is ENHRY and CDR2 SYGVKD.

This rearrangement joins TRBV6-1 to TRBJ2-7; the D is unclear. This CDR3 has 15 residues. V shed 3 bases and J shed 5 bases, with 17 bases lying between them. The germline V gene has CDR1 MNHNS and CDR2 SASEGT. CDR3 coding DNA: TGTGCCAGCAGTGAGTTCTCACCGCTACGAAACGAGCAGTACTTC. Translated, it gives CASSEFSPLRNEQYF.

This sequence joins TRBV5-5 and TRBJ1-6; TRBD1 is a possible D gene (5 bases). The germline V gene encodes CDR1 SGHKS and CDR2 YYEKEE (reference sequence). The CDR3 length is 15 residues. V was pared by 6 bases and J by 5 bases, with 15 bases between. The CDR3 DNA reads TGTGCCAGCATGGCGGGGCGAACCAATAATTCACCCCTCCACTTT. Protein product: CASMAGRTNNSPLHF.

CDR3 DNA: TGTGCCACCAGTGATGAATTGGGACAGCCACTAAATGAGCAGTTCTTC. This encodes CATSDELGQPLNEQFF. The V call is TRBV24-1, the J call TRBJ2-1; TRBD1 agrees at 7 bases. CDR1 and CDR2 from the germline V gene are KGHDR and SFDVKD. V was clipped by 3 bases and J by 7 bases; unmatched bases: 11. The CDR3 has 16 amino acids.

The rearrangement links TRBV19 to TRBJ2-7; possibly TRBD2 for D (6 bases). Trimming took 3 bases from V and 3 from J, leaving 18 bases between them. This CDR3 comprises 16 residues. The germline gives CDR1 LNHDA, CDR2 SQIVND (reference sequence). The CDR3 nucleotides read TGTGCCAGTAGTATGGACTTTCCCAGCGGGTTCTACGAGCAGTACTTC. This encodes CASSMDFPSGFYEQYF.

The chain recombines TRBV28 with TRBJ2-7; D is perhaps TRBD2 (7 bases). CDR1 is MDHEN, CDR2 SYDVKM, per germline. This CDR3 contains 17 residues. V was pared by 4 bases and J by 2 bases, with 21 bases between. For the CDR3, the DNA is TGTGCCAGCAGTTCACCTCCTGGGGGGGCGAGACCCTACGAGCAGTACTTC. Protein: CASSSPPGGARPYEQYF. The full variable domain, with the rest looked up from reference TRBV28 and TRBJ2-7, is DVKVTQSSRYLVKRTGEKVFLECVQDMDHENMFWYRQDPGLGLRLIYFSYDVKMKEKGDIPEGYSVSREKKERFSLILESASTNQTSMYLCASSSPPGGARPYEQYFGPGTRLTVT.

The V gene is TRBV11-2, the J gene TRBJ2-2, with 7 bases that match TRBD1. The CDR3 loop spans 14 amino acids. V lost 3 bases, J lost 5 bases, and 3 bases stayed unmatched. The germline V gene has CDR1 SGHAT and CDR2 FQNNGV. CDR3 in amino acids: CASSLTGITGELFF. CDR3 in DNA: TGTGCCAGCAGCTTGACAGGGATTACCGGGGAGCTGTTTTTT.

This clone was counted a few times. The chain couples TRBV5-1 to TRBJ2-3; 9 nucleotides agree with TRBD2. Trimming at V came to 0 bases and at J to 3 bases, leaving 8 bases not matched to a gene. Germline V gives CDR1 SGHRS, CDR2 YFSETQ. This CDR3 has 17 residues. The chain's CDR3 is CASSLALAGAVTDTQYF. In DNA, the CDR3 is TGCGCCAGCAGCTTGGCACTAGCGGGCGCTGTTACAGATACGCAGTATTTT. The full variable domain, with the rest looked up from reference TRBV5-1 and TRBJ2-3, is KAGVTQTPRYLIKTRGQQVTLSCSPISGHRSVSWYQQTPGQGLQFLFEYFSETQRNKGNFPGRFSGRQFSNSRSEMNVSTLELGDSALYLCASSLALAGAVTDTQYFGPGTRLTVL.

The CDR3 DNA reads as TGTGCCATCAGTGGGACAGGGTTAGACACCATATATTTT. Protein product: CAISGTGLDTIYF. The gene calls are TRBV10-3 and TRBJ1-3, with TRBD1 identical over 8 bases. The trim removed 4 bases at V and 8 bases at J, leaving 4 bases unmatched. CDR3 length equals 13 residues. Germline V gene data show CDR1 as ENHRY and CDR2 as SYGVKD.

This clone was detected only once. V gene TRBV28 combines with J gene TRBJ2-2, with unresolved D. From germline, CDR1 is MDHEN and CDR2 SYDVKM. The CDR3 runs to 13 residues. V lost 5 bases, J lost 4 bases, and 8 bases lay in between. The CDR3 protein is CASSKKGTGELFF. CDR3 DNA: TGTGCCAGCAGTAAGAAGGGCACCGGGGAGCTGTTTTTT.

This clone was seen only a few times. The genes are TRBV18 and TRBJ1-5; D might be TRBD1 (6 bases). Germline assignment: CDR1 KGHSH and CDR2 LQKENI. V was clipped by 3 bases and J by 7 bases, with 16 bases between them. The CDR3 is 15 residues long. The CDR3 coding sequence is TGTGCCAGCTCACCCGGGGCCGACGGGGGCCAGCCCCAGCATTTT. Its translation is CASSPGADGGQPQHF.

The chain employs TRBV10-3 and TRBJ1-2, with 9 bases matching TRBD1. The CDR3 totals 13 residues. The germline V gene encodes CDR1 ENHRY and CDR2 SYGVKD. V dropped 7 bases and J dropped 6; count of bases not matched to a gene: 6. CDR3 in DNA: TGTGCCATCACTCCTGACAGGGGGAATGGCTACACCTTC. Protein product: CAITPDRGNGYTF.

The gene calls are TRBV2 and TRBJ1-5; possible D gene TRBD1, 5 bases. Trimming stripped 4 bases from V and 5 bases from J, with 12 bases between. Germline V CDR1 and CDR2: SNHLY, FYNNEI. This CDR3 has 14 residues. The CDR3 sequence: CASSVEKGDQPQHF. CDR3 sequence (DNA): TGTGCCAGCAGTGTGGAGAAAGGGGATCAGCCCCAGCATTTT. Complete variable domain (other parts from reference TRBV2 and TRBJ1-5): EPEVTQTPSHQVTQMGQEVILRCVPISNHLYFYWYRQILGQKVEFLVSFYNNEISEKSEIFDDQFSVERPDGSNFTLKIRSTKLEDSAMYFCASSVEKGDQPQHFGDGTRLSIL.

The chain employs TRBV7-3 and TRBJ2-3, with 12 bases matching TRBD2. Trimming cost V 5 bases and J 6 bases; bases outside gene matches: 6. The CDR3 extends over 15 amino acids. Germline CDR1 SGHTA, CDR2 FQGTGA. The CDR3 region is CASSPTSGRTDTQYF. CDR3 DNA sequence: TGTGCCAGCAGCCCGACTAGCGGGAGAACGGATACGCAGTATTTT.

The J gene is TRBJ2-1, the V gene TRBV9, with 7 bases matching TRBD2. The trim removed 3 bases at V and 12 bases at J, leaving 18 bases unmatched. The length of the CDR3 is 16 residues. Germline V gene sequence: CDR1 SGDLS, CDR2 YYNGEE. CDR3 in amino acids: CASSAAGTTLTGGQFF. As DNA, the CDR3 is TGTGCCAGCAGCGCTGCCGGGACTACACTGACGGGCGGGCAGTTCTTC.

This chain uses TRBV4-2 with TRBJ2-1; 10 bases map to TRBD1. Germline loops: CDR1 LGHNA, CDR2 YNFKEQ. The CDR3 covers 16 residues. V was clipped by 1 base and J by 10 bases; unmatched bases: 10. The CDR3 here is CASSQVSGQGPREQFF. In DNA, the CDR3 is TGTGCCAGCAGCCAAGTATCGGGACAGGGGCCTCGAGAGCAGTTCTTC.